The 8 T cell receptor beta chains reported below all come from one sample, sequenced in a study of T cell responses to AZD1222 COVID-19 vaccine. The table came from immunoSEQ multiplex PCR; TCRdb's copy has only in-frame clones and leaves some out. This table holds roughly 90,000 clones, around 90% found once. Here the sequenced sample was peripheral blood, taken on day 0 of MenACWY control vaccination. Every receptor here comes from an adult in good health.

Written as DNA, the CDR3 is TGCGCCAGCAGCCAAGATCGGGGTGCCGGGGAGCTGTTTTTT. It yields the protein CASSQDRGAGELFF. This chain links TRBV4-1 with TRBJ2-2, with D tentatively TRBD2 (5 bases). CDR3 length: 14 amino acids. Germline V gives CDR1 MGHRA, CDR2 YSYEKL. Between the trimmed V and J ends, which lost 0 bases and 6 bases, there was a span of 8 bases.

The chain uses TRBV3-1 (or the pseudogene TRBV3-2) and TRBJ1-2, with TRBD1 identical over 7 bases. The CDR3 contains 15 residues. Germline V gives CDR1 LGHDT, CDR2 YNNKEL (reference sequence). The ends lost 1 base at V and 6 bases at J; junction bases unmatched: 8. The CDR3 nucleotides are TGTGCCAGCAGCCAAGGTCTCGACAGGGAAAATGGCTACACCTTC. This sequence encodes CASSQGLDRENGYTF.

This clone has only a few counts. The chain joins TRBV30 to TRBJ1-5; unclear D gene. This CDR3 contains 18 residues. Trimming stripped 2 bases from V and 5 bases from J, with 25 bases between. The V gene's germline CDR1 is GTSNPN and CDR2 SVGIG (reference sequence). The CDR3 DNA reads TGTGCCTGGAGTCAGTCATCGGACTCGTCCTTTCCTTATCAGCCCCAGCATTTT. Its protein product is CAWSQSSDSSFPYQPQHF.

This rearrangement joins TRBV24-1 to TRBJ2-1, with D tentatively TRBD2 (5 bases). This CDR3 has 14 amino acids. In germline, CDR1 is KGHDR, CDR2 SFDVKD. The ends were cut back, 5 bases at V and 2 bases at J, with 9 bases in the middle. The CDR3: CATSGSGTYNEQFF. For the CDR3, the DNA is TGTGCCACCAGTGGTTCCGGGACCTACAATGAGCAGTTCTTC.

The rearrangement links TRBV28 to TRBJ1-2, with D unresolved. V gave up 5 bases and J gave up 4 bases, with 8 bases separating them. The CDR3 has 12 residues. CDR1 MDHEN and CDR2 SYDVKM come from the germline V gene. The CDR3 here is CASSLTSYGYTF. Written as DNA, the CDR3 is TGTGCCAGCAGTCTAACAAGCTATGGCTACACCTTC.

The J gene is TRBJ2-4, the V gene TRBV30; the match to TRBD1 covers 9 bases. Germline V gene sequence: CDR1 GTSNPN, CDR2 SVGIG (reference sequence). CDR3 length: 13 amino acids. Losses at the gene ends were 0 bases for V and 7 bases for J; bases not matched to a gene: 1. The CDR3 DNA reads TGTGCCTGGAGTGTACAGGGGGCTAACATTCAGTACTTC. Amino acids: CAWSVQGANIQYF.

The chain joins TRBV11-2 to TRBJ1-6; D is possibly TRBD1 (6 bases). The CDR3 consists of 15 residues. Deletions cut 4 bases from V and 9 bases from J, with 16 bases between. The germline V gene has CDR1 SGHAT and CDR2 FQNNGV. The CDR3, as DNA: TGTGCCAGCAGCTCAAACGGGGGGCAGCGTTCACCCCTCCACTTT. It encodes CASSSNGGQRSPLHF.

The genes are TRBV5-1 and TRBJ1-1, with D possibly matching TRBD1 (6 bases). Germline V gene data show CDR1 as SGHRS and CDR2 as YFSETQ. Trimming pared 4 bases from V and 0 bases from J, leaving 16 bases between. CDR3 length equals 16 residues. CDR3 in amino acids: CASSTTPQGMNTEAFF. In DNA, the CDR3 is TGCGCCAGCAGCACGACGCCCCAGGGGATGAACACTGAAGCTTTCTTT.